These 32 T cell receptor beta chains share one sample of origin, sequenced in a study of blood T cell repertoires in COVID-19. TCRdb's copy holds only in-frame clones and misses some; the assay was immunoSEQ multiplex PCR. The repertoire holds 300,000 or so clones, with approximately 90% as singletons. Sequencing used peripheral blood. The source of these receptors is a woman aged 25 to 45 with COVID-19, enrolled during active disease.

The V call is TRBV11-3, the J call TRBJ2-1; TRBD2 matches at 8 bases. Germline-derived CDR1 and CDR2 are SGHNT and YENEEA. V trimming: 7 bases; J trimming: 10 bases; junction bases outside the gene matches: 3. This CDR3 comprises 11 residues. The CDR3 is CASTSGGEQFF. The CDR3, as DNA: TGTGCCAGCACATCGGGGGGGGAGCAGTTCTTC.

V gene TRBV28 combines with J gene TRBJ1-2, with D perhaps matching TRBD1 (6 bases). CDR3 length equals 13 residues. Germline V gene data show CDR1 as MDHEN and CDR2 as SYDVKM. Trimming took 6 bases from V and 8 from J, leaving 16 bases between them. CDR3 sequence: CASRDQGLSGYTF. DNA of the CDR3: TGTGCCAGCAGAGACCAGGGGTTATCGGGCTACACCTTC.

The chain has TRBV3-1 (or the pseudogene TRBV3-2) and TRBJ2-7, with TRBD1 identical over 9 bases. This CDR3 contains 15 residues. Germline V gene data show CDR1 as LGHDT and CDR2 as YNNKEL (reference sequence). V lost 4 bases to trimming and J lost 5 bases; unmatched junction nucleotides: 9. The CDR3 region has the DNA TGTGCCAGCAGCCCAGAAAAACAGGGGGCACACGAGCAGTACTTC. This sequence encodes CASSPEKQGAHEQYF.

The chain couples TRBV30 to TRBJ2-7; D is ambiguous. Between the trimmed V and J ends, which lost 0 bases and 2 bases, there was a span of 8 bases. This CDR3 has 13 residues. Germline loops: CDR1 GTSNPN, CDR2 SVGIG (reference sequence). This CDR3 is CAWSVRQPYEQYF. For the CDR3, the DNA is TGTGCCTGGAGTGTAAGACAACCCTACGAGCAGTACTTC.

V and J are TRBV2 and TRBJ1-2; no reliable D call. This CDR3 has 14 amino acids. Germline V gives CDR1 SNHLY, CDR2 FYNNEI. Trimming pared 4 bases from V and 0 bases from J, leaving 9 bases between. CDR3 nucleotides: TGTGCCAGCAGTGTGGAGGGAGCTAACTATGGCTACACCTTC. It specifies CASSVEGANYGYTF.

This clone was found once. Other DNA sequences of this sample code for an identical CDR3. The chain has TRBV3-1 (or the pseudogene TRBV3-2) and TRBJ1-5; D is perhaps TRBD1 (5 bases). Looked up from germline, CDR1 is LGHDT and CDR2 is YNNKEL (reference sequence). With 3 bases removed from V and 2 bases from J, the gap between germline ends came to 8 bases. This CDR3 has 14 residues. The CDR3 sequence is CASSQGGGNQPQHF. CDR3 nucleotides: TGTGCCAGCAGCCAGGGGGGAGGCAATCAGCCCCAGCATTTT.

CDR3 DNA: TGCGCCAGCAGCCTACTTTCCGGGACAGGGAGAGGCTACACCTTC. Translating it yields CASSLLSGTGRGYTF. The chain recombines TRBV5-1 with TRBJ1-2; 9 bases match TRBD1. Losses at the gene ends were 4 bases for V and 8 bases for J; bases not matched to a gene: 12. The length of the CDR3 is 15 residues. In germline, CDR1 is SGHRS, CDR2 YFSETQ.

V is TRBV7-2 and J is TRBJ1-1; maybe TRBD1 (5 bases). This CDR3 is built from 13 residues. The ends were cut back, 9 bases at V and 1 base at J, with 12 bases in the middle. Per germline, CDR1 SGHTA and CDR2 FQGNSA. CDR3 in amino acids: CASGLQANTEAFF. As DNA, the CDR3 is TGTGCCAGTGGATTACAGGCGAACACTGAAGCTTTCTTT.

V is TRBV3-1 (or the pseudogene TRBV3-2) and J is TRBJ1-2, with TRBD1 matching 7 bases. The CDR3 consists of 14 residues. With V trimmed by 2 bases and J by 7 bases, 7 bases remained unmatched. Germline CDR1 reads LGHDT; CDR2 reads YNNKEL (reference sequence). This CDR3 reads CASSQYPQGVGYTF. DNA for the CDR3: TGTGCCAGCAGCCAATATCCCCAGGGGGTTGGCTACACCTTC.

V usage is TRBV18 and J usage is TRBJ2-7; the match to TRBD1 covers 7 bases. This CDR3 has 15 residues. J gave up 2 bases and V 3 bases, and 7 bases lay outside the gene matches. Per the germline V gene, CDR1 is KGHSH and CDR2 is LQKENI. The CDR3 here is CASSPGQVRTYEQYF. Here the CDR3 DNA reads TGTGCCAGCTCACCCGGACAGGTGAGAACCTACGAGCAGTACTTC.

CDR3 DNA: TGTGCCAGCAGCTTAAGGCCGGGACAACCTTTCGATGAGCAGTTCTTC. It yields the protein CASSLRPGQPFDEQFF. V usage is TRBV7-3 and J usage is TRBJ2-1; TRBD1 is a possible D gene (6 bases). CDR1 is SGHTA, CDR2 FQGTGA, per germline. The V gene lost 1 base and the J gene lost 8 bases, with 18 bases spanning the gap. The CDR3 consists of 16 residues.

This clone was observed once. CDR3: CAWERGYGYTF. In DNA form, the CDR3 reads TGTGCCTGGGAACGGGGTTATGGCTACACCTTC. This sequence joins TRBV30 and TRBJ1-2; D is unclear. Trimming shortened V by 5 bases and J by 5 bases, and 9 bases separated the two germline ends. Germline lookup yields CDR1 GTSNPN and CDR2 SVGIG (reference sequence). This CDR3 has 11 residues.

This chain joins TRBV5-8 and TRBJ1-5; TRBD1 aligns across 7 bases. V was clipped by 0 bases and J by 3 bases; unmatched bases: 3. CDR3 length: 15 amino acids. Germline V gives CDR1 SGHTS, CDR2 YDEGEE. The CDR3 protein is CASSLETGLNQPQHF. In nucleotides, the CDR3 is TGTGCCAGCAGCTTGGAGACAGGGCTCAATCAGCCCCAGCATTTT.

The CDR3 DNA follows: TGTGCCAGCAGCTTAGGTACTGCCGATCAGCCCCAGCATTTT. This translates into CASSLGTADQPQHF. The gene calls are TRBV7-8 and TRBJ1-5; D gene uncertain. Per the germline V gene, CDR1 is SGHVS and CDR2 is FQNEAQ. Trimming removed 1 base from V and 5 bases from J, with 9 bases in between. The CDR3 loop spans 14 amino acids.

The rearrangement links TRBV5-1 to TRBJ2-6; the D is unclear. The V end lost 4 bases, the J end lost 1 base, and 6 bases lay between the germline ends. CDR1 and CDR2 (germline): SGHRS, YFSETQ. There are 14 residues in the CDR3. The CDR3 reads CASSRASGANVLTF. In DNA, the CDR3 is TGCGCCAGCAGCCGCGCATCTGGGGCCAACGTCCTGACTTTC.

V is TRBV29-1 and J is TRBJ1-2; perhaps TRBD1 as D (5 bases). This CDR3 is built from 13 residues. V shed 4 bases and J shed 6 bases, with 15 bases lying between them. CDR1 is SQVTM and CDR2 is ANQGSEA in the germline V gene. This CDR3 is CSVGFVGVNGYTF. In DNA form, the CDR3 reads TGCAGCGTTGGGTTCGTAGGGGTCAATGGCTACACCTTC.

The chain's CDR3 is CASRYREGTGELFF. Written as DNA, the CDR3 is TGTGCCAGCAGGTACAGGGAGGGCACCGGGGAGCTGTTTTTT. The gene calls are TRBV28 and TRBJ2-2, with D perhaps TRBD2 (7 bases). The germline CDR1 and CDR2 sequences are MDHEN and SYDVKM. The CDR3 loop spans 14 amino acids. Trimming cost V 6 bases and J 4 bases, with 12 bases left between them.

This clone has just one count. The CDR3 DNA follows: TGTGCCAGCAGCCGGGACAGGGGGAACACAGATACGCAGTATTTT. Its protein product is CASSRDRGNTDTQYF. V and J are TRBV3-1 (or the pseudogene TRBV3-2) and TRBJ2-3, with 11 bases lining up with TRBD1. The germline V gene encodes CDR1 LGHDT and CDR2 YNNKEL (reference sequence). Trimming cost V 4 bases and J 2 bases; bases outside gene matches: 2. This CDR3 has 15 amino acids.

This chain uses TRBV5-6 with TRBJ1-1, with D possibly matching TRBD1 (6 bases). The V and J ends lost 3 bases and 4 bases respectively, with 10 bases between them. The length of the CDR3 is 13 residues. In germline, CDR1 is SGHDT, CDR2 YYEEEE. The CDR3 DNA reads TGTGCCAGCAGCTCACAGGGAGCCACTGAAGCTTTCTTT. Protein sequence: CASSSQGATEAFF.

The J gene is TRBJ2-7, the V gene TRBV7-9, with 7 bases matching TRBD1. Germline CDR1 is SEHNR and CDR2 is FQNEAQ (reference sequence). V lost 11 bases, J lost 3 bases, and 10 bases stayed unmatched. CDR3 length equals 13 residues. The CDR3, as DNA: TGTGCCGGTAGGGGGCCCTTTGACTACGAGCAGTACTTC. Translating gives CAGRGPFDYEQYF.

This clone was picked up one time. The same CDR3 arises from other DNA sequences in this sample as well. This chain uses TRBV18 with TRBJ2-7; the D gene is possibly TRBD1 (6 bases). The ends were cut back, 6 bases at V and 2 bases at J, with 11 bases in the middle. Germline V gene lookup returns CDR1 KGHSH and CDR2 LQKENI. This CDR3 is 13 amino acids long. The CDR3 loop reads CASSPGQPYEQYF. The CDR3 DNA is TGTGCCAGCTCGCCCGGACAGCCCTACGAGCAGTACTTC.

The chain couples TRBV6-5 to TRBJ2-5; TRBD1 matches 11 bases. Germline loops: CDR1 MNHEY, CDR2 SVGAGI. This CDR3 comprises 14 residues. V shed 8 bases and J 4 bases; nucleotides not matched to a gene: 6. The CDR3 is CASAAGTGGETQYF. The DNA of the CDR3 is TGTGCCAGCGCCGCCGGGACAGGGGGAGAGACCCAGTACTTC.

In its sample, this clone was seen once. The chain is built from TRBV11-2 and TRBJ2-1; TRBD2 matches at 11 bases. CDR1 SGHAT and CDR2 FQNNGV come from the germline V gene. The CDR3 is 16 amino acids. The ends lost 5 bases at V and 8 bases at J; junction bases unmatched: 11. The CDR3 bases are TGTGCCAGCAGCATCCCTAGCGGGAGGAATGAGGATGAGCAGTTCTTC. Protein sequence: CASSIPSGRNEDEQFF. The full variable domain, completed using reference TRBV11-2 and TRBJ2-1, is EAGVAQSPRYKIIEKRQSVAFWCNPISGHATLYWYQQILGQGPKLLIQFQNNGVVDDSQLPKDRFSAERLKGVDSTLKIQPAKLEDSAVYLCASSIPSGRNEDEQFFGPGTRLTVL.

The CDR3 DNA reads TGTGCCAGCAGCCTCCCACGGGACAGGGGCACTGAAGCTTTCTTT. Its translation: CASSLPRDRGTEAFF. The rearrangement uses TRBV12-1 and TRBJ1-1; the table gives TRBD1 as D, unverified against the DNA. TRBV12-1 is a known pseudogene. The length of the CDR3 is 15 residues.

The gene calls are TRBV11-2 and TRBJ2-5; D possibly corresponds to TRBD2 (5 bases). V dropped 0 bases and J dropped 4 bases, with 18 bases sitting between them. The CDR3 is made up of 17 amino acids. CDR1 is SGHAT, CDR2 FQNNGV, per germline. The CDR3 sequence: CASSLDQRPRRGETQYF. As DNA, the CDR3 is TGTGCCAGCAGCTTAGATCAGAGACCCCGACGGGGAGAGACCCAGTACTTC.

The chain uses TRBV15 and TRBJ2-5; 15 bases map to TRBD2. From germline, CDR1 is LNHNV and CDR2 YYDKDF (reference sequence). This CDR3 spans 18 amino acids. The ends lost 1 base at V and 5 bases at J; junction bases unmatched: 8. The CDR3 loop is CATSRGTSGRASGETQYF. CDR3 DNA: TGTGCCACCAGCAGAGGGACTAGCGGGAGGGCGTCGGGGGAGACCCAGTACTTC.

This clone was detected only once. This chain connects TRBV12-1 to TRBJ1-5. TRBV12-1 is flagged as a pseudogene. The CDR3 contains 17 residues. Here the CDR3 reads CASSADPGLQTHQPQHF. Here the CDR3 DNA reads TGTGCCAGCAGCGCTGATCCGGGACTCCAGACTCATCAGCCCCAGCATTTT.

J is TRBJ1-3 and V is TRBV2; D gene unclear. This CDR3 comprises 13 residues. Germline lookup yields CDR1 SNHLY and CDR2 FYNNEI. V lost 8 bases and J 3 bases, leaving 11 bases between the germline ends. The DNA of the CDR3 is TGTGCCAGCGGACTTTACGATGGAAACACCATATATTTT. Its translation: CASGLYDGNTIYF.

The chain uses TRBV18 and TRBJ2-1; the match to TRBD2 covers 8 bases. J lost 6 bases, V lost 3 bases, and 7 bases had no gene match. Per the germline V gene, CDR1 is KGHSH and CDR2 is LQKENI. CDR3 length: 15 residues. CDR3 nucleotides: TGTGCCAGCTCACCGGTCCGGGAGGGGGGCAATGAGCAGTTCTTC. It translates to CASSPVREGGNEQFF. Looking up the rest from reference TRBV18 and TRBJ2-1 gives the full variable domain: NAGVMQNPRHLVRRRGQEARLRCSPMKGHSHVYWYRQLPEEGLKFMVYLQKENIIDESGMPKERFSAEFPKEGPSILRIQQVVRGDSAAYFCASSPVREGGNEQFFGPGTRLTVL.

The gene calls are TRBV5-8 and TRBJ2-7, with a possible D match to TRBD1 (5 bases). V was trimmed by 4 bases and J by 7 bases, leaving 12 bases between them. The CDR3 covers 12 residues. Per germline, CDR1 SGHTS and CDR2 YDEGEE. The CDR3 DNA reads TGTGCCAGCAGCCCGGACATGTGGGAGCAGTACTTC. Translated, it gives CASSPDMWEQYF.

The chain joins TRBV27 to TRBJ1-1; unclear D gene. V lost 5 bases and J 5 bases, leaving 12 bases between the germline ends. This CDR3 is 13 amino acids long. Germline V CDR1 and CDR2: MNHEY, SMNVEV (reference sequence). CDR3: CASSARGGTEAFF. The CDR3 DNA reads TGTGCCAGCAGTGCCCGTGGAGGGACTGAAGCTTTCTTT.

The CDR3 DNA is TGTGCCAGCAGTCCTAGCGATTTGGGTCGATCAGATACGCAGTATTTT. This sequence encodes CASSPSDLGRSDTQYF. The chain uses TRBV28 and TRBJ2-3, with D possibly being TRBD2 (6 bases). The germline CDR1 and CDR2 sequences are MDHEN and SYDVKM. V was trimmed by 5 bases and J by 4 bases, leaving 19 bases between them. The CDR3 has 16 amino acids.